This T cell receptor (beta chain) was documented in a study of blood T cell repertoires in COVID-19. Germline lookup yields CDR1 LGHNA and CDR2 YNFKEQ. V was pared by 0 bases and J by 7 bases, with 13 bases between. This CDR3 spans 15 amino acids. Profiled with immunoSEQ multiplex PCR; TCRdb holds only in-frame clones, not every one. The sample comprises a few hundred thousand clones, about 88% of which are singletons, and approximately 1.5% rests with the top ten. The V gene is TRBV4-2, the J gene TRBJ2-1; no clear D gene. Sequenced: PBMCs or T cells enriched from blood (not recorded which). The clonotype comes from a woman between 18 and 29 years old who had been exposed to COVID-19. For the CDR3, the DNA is TGTGCCAGCAGCCAAGATCCCGTAGTAGCTAATGAGCAGTTCTTC. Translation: CASSQDPVVANEQFF.